Following are 20 T cell receptor beta chains from one sample sequenced in a study of cytomegalovirus exposure and HLA in healthy donors (TCRdb year 2017). To prepare the library, the immunoSEQ multiplex PCR assay was applied. The multiplex PCR relied on a mix of 60 forward primers for TCR Vbeta segments and 13 reverse primers for TCR Jbeta segments. TCRdb re-hosts the immuneACCESS table, in-frame sequences only. Its copies lack some clones; in the studies checked, an unresolved V gene accounts for under half of them, and the cause for the rest is not known. The sample yields fewer than 150,000 clones; around 73% were counted once. The ten largest clones add up to roughly 8.2% of the sample. The sequencing input was PBMCs. Every receptor here comes from a woman aged 40 to 55 in good health and CMV-seropositive.

CDR3 DNA sequence: TGTGCCAGCAGCGAGGCCCTGGGCCTGAACACTGAAGCTTTCTTT. Translation gives CASSEALGLNTEAFF. V gene TRBV9 combines with J gene TRBJ1-1; no definite D call. Trimming shortened V by 3 bases and J by 0 bases, and 12 bases separated the two germline ends. This CDR3 comprises 15 residues. Per the germline V gene, CDR1 is SGDLS and CDR2 is YYNGEE.

This chain connects TRBV7-2 to TRBJ2-7; weak D call: TRBD1 (7 bases). Germline values: CDR1 SGHTA, CDR2 FQGNSA. CDR3 size: 14 residues. V was cut by 3 bases and J by 2 bases, with 11 bases left in between. As DNA, the CDR3 is TGTGCCAGCAGCTTCAGGGGGGTCCCCTACGAGCAGTACTTC. It yields the protein CASSFRGVPYEQYF.

The chain links TRBV5-8 to TRBJ2-7, with 11 bases that match TRBD2. The junction had 5 bases not matched to a gene; V was cut back by 0 bases and J by 0 bases. Germline V CDR1 and CDR2: SGHTS, YDEGEE. The length of the CDR3 is 17 residues. CDR3 sequence reads: CASSLASSGGLSYEQYF. The DNA for the CDR3 is TGTGCCAGCAGCTTGGCCTCTAGCGGGGGGCTCTCCTACGAGCAGTACTTC.

V is TRBV29-1 and J is TRBJ1-2; D is uncertain. V gave up 4 bases and J gave up 0 bases, with 12 bases separating them. CDR1 SQVTM and CDR2 ANQGSEA come from the germline V gene. This CDR3 has 14 amino acids. CDR3 region: CSVVGHKANYGYTF. In DNA, the CDR3 is TGCAGCGTTGTTGGGCATAAAGCTAACTATGGCTACACCTTC.

V is TRBV4-3 and J is TRBJ2-5; TRBD2 aligns across 10 bases. Per the germline V gene, CDR1 is LGHNA and CDR2 is YSLEER. The CDR3 is 17 residues long. Unmatched junction bases numbered 6, after V lost 0 bases and J lost 2 bases. CDR3 loop: CASSQDLSAGGQETQYF. The CDR3 region has the DNA TGCGCCAGCAGCCAAGATCTTTCAGCGGGGGGGCAAGAGACCCAGTACTTC.

V gene TRBV10-3 combines with J gene TRBJ1-1, with a possible D match to TRBD1 (6 bases). The CDR3 covers 13 residues. Looked up from germline, CDR1 is ENHRY and CDR2 is SYGVKD. V gave up 4 bases and J gave up 5 bases, with 11 bases separating them. CDR3 nucleotides: TGTGCCATCAGTGTTAACAGGGATACTGAAGCTTTCTTT. Its translation is CAISVNRDTEAFF.

The chain has TRBV5-4 and TRBJ1-2; 9 nucleotides match TRBD1. Germline assignment: CDR1 SGHNT and CDR2 YYREEE (reference sequence). The J segment lost 5 bases and the V segment lost 4 bases, leaving 6 bases of the junction unmatched. The CDR3 consists of 14 residues. CDR3 DNA sequence: TGTGCCAGCAGCACTCCGGACAGGGGTTATGGCTACACCTTC. Protein: CASSTPDRGYGYTF.

This CDR3 is CASSLAPVGTLHF. DNA for the CDR3: TGTGCCAGCAGCTTAGCCCCAGTGGGCACCCTCCACTTT. V usage is TRBV7-2 and J usage is TRBJ1-6; the D is unclear. The CDR3 runs 13 residues. Trimming pared 0 bases from V and 14 bases from J, leaving 11 bases between. CDR1 is SGHTA, CDR2 FQGNSA, per germline.

V usage is TRBV13 and J usage is TRBJ1-5; TRBD1 matches at 7 bases. CDR1 is PRHDT, CDR2 FYEKMQ, per germline (reference sequence). The ends lost 3 bases at V and 5 bases at J; junction bases unmatched: 4. The CDR3 consists of 14 residues. The CDR3 here is CASSLTGPDQPQHF. DNA for the CDR3: TGTGCCAGCAGCTTGACAGGGCCTGATCAGCCCCAGCATTTT.

This clone has just a few counts. The rearrangement uses TRBV5-6 and TRBJ1-2; D is possibly TRBD1 (5 bases). The CDR3 loop spans 12 amino acids. Germline V gene sequence: CDR1 SGHDT, CDR2 YYEEEE. V lost 4 bases, J lost 4 bases, and 8 bases lay in between. The CDR3 region has the DNA TGTGCCAGCAGCGGGACTGGCTATGGCTACACCTTC. Its protein product is CASSGTGYGYTF.

V is TRBV5-6 and J is TRBJ2-5; 11 bases are a match to TRBD1. This CDR3 region has 16 residues. In germline, CDR1 is SGHDT, CDR2 YYEEEE. The trim removed 2 bases at V and 4 bases at J, leaving 7 bases unmatched. CDR3: CASSFLGQGVRETQYF. The CDR3 DNA reads as TGTGCCAGCAGCTTTTTGGGACAGGGGGTTAGAGAGACCCAGTACTTC.

CDR3 sequence: CASSLGQKTYNSPLHF. Written as DNA, the CDR3 is TGTGCCAGCAGCTTGGGACAGAAAACCTATAATTCACCCCTCCACTTT. The chain recombines TRBV5-4 with TRBJ1-6; D may be TRBD1 (5 bases). The CDR3 has 16 amino acids. V was shortened by 0 bases and J by 2 bases, with 9 bases between the two germline ends. Germline V CDR1 and CDR2: SGHNT, YYREEE (reference sequence).

The rearrangement joins TRBV5-5 to TRBJ2-7; D remains ambiguous. The CDR3 sequence is 12 residues long. Trimming took 3 bases from V and 5 from J, leaving 9 bases between them. CDR1 is SGHKS, CDR2 YYEKEE, per germline (reference sequence). The CDR3 region has the DNA TGTGCCAGCAGCTGGCCACGGGACGAGCAGTACTTC. Translating it yields CASSWPRDEQYF.

This rearrangement joins TRBV4-3 to TRBJ2-5, with 10 bases matching TRBD2. The CDR3 extends over 19 amino acids. Germline CDR1 and CDR2: LGHNA and YSLEER. The junction had 10 bases not matched to a gene; V was cut back by 0 bases and J by 0 bases. The CDR3 nucleotides read TGCGCCAGCAGCCAAGATTTGTTCACACTAGCGGGGAACCAAGAGACCCAGTACTTC. It translates to CASSQDLFTLAGNQETQYF.

This clone was recorded only once. The chain employs TRBV7-7 and TRBJ2-5; a possible D gene is TRBD2 (6 bases). The CDR3 runs 15 residues. Germline V gene data show CDR1 as SSHAT and CDR2 as FNYEAQ (reference sequence). V was pared by 3 bases and J by 3 bases, with 14 bases between. CDR3 amino acids: CASSFAGGTEETQYF. CDR3 sequence (DNA): TGTGCCAGCAGCTTTGCTGGGGGGACGGAAGAGACCCAGTACTTC.

CDR3 sequence (DNA): TGTGCCAGCAGTTACAGTCCGGGGTTGACGGATACGCAGTATTTT. Protein sequence: CASSYSPGLTDTQYF. The V call is TRBV6-5, the J call TRBJ2-3, with D perhaps TRBD2 (5 bases). The germline CDR1 and CDR2 sequences are MNHEY and SVGAGI. The CDR3 loop spans 15 amino acids. V shed 2 bases and J shed 6 bases, with 15 bases lying between them.

The chain couples TRBV7-9 to TRBJ1-2; D unclear. The germline V and J ends were trimmed by 4 bases and 7 bases, with 13 bases remaining between them. Germline CDR1 SEHNR, CDR2 FQNEAQ (reference sequence). This CDR3 spans 13 amino acids. Here the CDR3 reads CASSSGSRPGYTF. The CDR3 DNA sequence: TGTGCCAGCAGCTCCGGGTCAAGGCCTGGCTACACCTTC.

The gene calls are TRBV6-5 and TRBJ2-5; tentative D call: TRBD1 (5 bases). The CDR3 spans 13 residues. CDR1 and CDR2 from the germline V gene are MNHEY and SVGAGI. Trimming shortened V by 5 bases and J by 5 bases, and 12 bases separated the two germline ends. The CDR3 region is CASSTRTRETQYF. In nucleotides, the CDR3 is TGTGCCAGCAGTACCAGGACAAGGGAGACCCAGTACTTC.

This sequence joins TRBV7-9 and TRBJ1-4; D not resolved. The germline V and J ends were trimmed by 5 bases and 5 bases, with 12 bases remaining between them. CDR1 SEHNR and CDR2 FQNEAQ come from the germline V gene (reference sequence). This CDR3 comprises 14 residues. The CDR3 protein is CASSPPAPNEKLFF. CDR3 DNA: TGTGCCAGCAGCCCCCCCGCGCCAAATGAAAAACTGTTTTTT.

The chain links TRBV28 to TRBJ2-7; 7 positions agree with TRBD1. Germline CDR1 and CDR2: MDHEN and SYDVKM. This CDR3 contains 13 residues. Germline trimming cut 8 bases from V and 4 bases from J; bases unmatched to any gene: 8. The CDR3 nucleotides are TGTGCCAGCGTGGACAGGCTGGATTACGAGCAGTACTTC. Translation gives CASVDRLDYEQYF.